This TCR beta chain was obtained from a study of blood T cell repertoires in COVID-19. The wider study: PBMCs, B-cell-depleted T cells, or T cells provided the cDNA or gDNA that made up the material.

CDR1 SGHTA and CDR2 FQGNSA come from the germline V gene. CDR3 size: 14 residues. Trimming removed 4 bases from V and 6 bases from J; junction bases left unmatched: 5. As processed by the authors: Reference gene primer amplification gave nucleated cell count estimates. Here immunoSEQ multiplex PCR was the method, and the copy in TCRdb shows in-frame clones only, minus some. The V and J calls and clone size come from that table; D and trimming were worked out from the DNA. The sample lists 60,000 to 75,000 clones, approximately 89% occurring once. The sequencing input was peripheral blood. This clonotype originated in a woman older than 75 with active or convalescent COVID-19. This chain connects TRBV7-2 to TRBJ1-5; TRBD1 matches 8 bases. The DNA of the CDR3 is TGTGCCAGCAGCTGGCCAGGGGGCGGTCAGCCCCAGCATTTT. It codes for CASSWPGGGQPQHF.